This paragraph covers one TCR beta chain sequence. Profiled with immunoSEQ multiplex PCR; TCRdb holds only in-frame clones, not every one. Of hundreds of thousands of clones listed, almost 90% are singletons. The data were obtained in a study of blood T cell repertoires in COVID-19. With 4 bases clipped from V and 2 bases from J, the junction kept 9 bases outside the gene matches. The CDR3 runs to 16 residues. Germline V CDR1 and CDR2: MNHEY, SMNVEV (reference sequence). Sequenced input: peripheral blood. The chain employs TRBV27 and TRBJ2-3, with 7 bases that match TRBD1. The TCR originated in a man at least 80 years old with acute or convalescent COVID-19. The CDR3 coding sequence is TGTGCCAGCAGTTCACGGGGACAGCTTTCCACAGATACGCAGTATTTT. Translation gives CASSSRGQLSTDTQYF.